Following are 12 T cell receptor beta chains from one sample sequenced in a study of blood T cells in healthy people across ages. The authors ran a second PCR of about 6 to 12 cycles using a sample-barcoded 5' primer and a J-beta primer mix. TCRdb used MiXCR to reprocess the 5' RACE reads, holding one entry per CDR3 protein. This sample has 1.5 million to 2 million distinct CDR3 sequences, with approximately 32% found just once. The specimen sequenced was blood. The receptors stem from a woman aged 30 to 39 in good health.

The rearrangement links TRBV20-1 to TRBJ2-7, with D possibly TRBD1 on 5 matching bases. The CDR3 loop spans 12 amino acids. Deletions cut 6 bases from V and 5 bases from J, with 14 bases between. CDR1 is DFQATT, CDR2 SNEGSKA, per germline (reference sequence). The CDR3 loop reads CSARLKGNEQYF. The CDR3 DNA follows: TGCAGTGCCAGGTTAAAGGGGAACGAGCAGTACTTC.

Note on this clonotype: A much larger clone differs by one base, so this may be a read error. The chain carries TRBV29-1 and TRBJ2-1, with TRBD2 matching over 9 bases. The germline CDR1 and CDR2 sequences are SQVTM and ANQGSEA. The CDR3 is made up of 12 amino acids. The DNA of the CDR3 is TGCACTTCCATTAGCGGGAGTGAGACCCAGTTCTTC. Its translation: CTSISGSETQFF.

This clonotype occurred a few times. The rearrangement uses TRBV5-1 and TRBJ2-3; TRBD1 might be the D (6 bases). In germline, CDR1 is SGHRS, CDR2 YFSETQ. The CDR3 totals 14 residues. The V end lost 0 bases, the J end lost 5 bases, and 10 bases lay between the germline ends. For the CDR3, the DNA is TGCGCCAGCAGCTTGGGATTGACAGGAGATACGCAGTATTTT. It is translated as CASSLGLTGDTQYF.

This clonotype has at least ten counts. The chain carries TRBV4-1 and TRBJ2-7; possibly TRBD1 for D (6 bases). Looked up from germline, CDR1 is MGHRA and CDR2 is YSYEKL. The V and J ends lost 3 bases and 2 bases respectively, with 11 bases between them. The length of the CDR3 is 14 residues. This CDR3 reads CASSQVGAAYEQYF. The CDR3 DNA reads TGCGCCAGCAGCCAGGTGGGGGCTGCCTACGAGCAGTACTTC.

This clonotype was observed at least ten times. The chain couples TRBV4-1 to TRBJ2-7, with TRBD2 matching 10 bases. Losses at the gene ends were 0 bases for V and 7 bases for J; bases not matched to a gene: 12. CDR3 length equals 17 residues. Germline V CDR1 and CDR2: MGHRA, YSYEKL. CDR3 loop: CASSQDPPLAGVLEQYF. CDR3 coding DNA: TGCGCCAGCAGCCAAGATCCCCCGCTAGCGGGAGTTTTGGAGCAGTACTTC.

The rearrangement uses TRBV19 and TRBJ1-1; 8 bases line up with TRBD1. Germline CDR1 reads LNHDA; CDR2 reads SQIVND (reference sequence). V lost 4 bases, J lost 11 bases, and 9 bases stayed unmatched. The CDR3 consists of 13 residues. CDR3 protein: CASSRTTGTGAFF. As DNA, the CDR3 is TGTGCCAGTAGTAGAACCACGGGGACAGGCGCTTTCTTT.

This clonotype has only a few counts. The rearrangement joins TRBV7-8 to TRBJ1-5, with no clear D. The germline CDR1 and CDR2 sequences are SGHVS and FQNEAQ. This CDR3 is built from 12 residues. The V end lost 4 bases, the J end lost 10 bases, and 11 bases lay between the germline ends. CDR3: CASSSPIGPQHF. The CDR3 DNA follows: TGTGCCAGCAGCTCACCCATAGGACCCCAGCATTTT. The full variable domain, its missing parts supplied by reference TRBV7-8 and TRBJ1-5, is GAGVSQSPRYKVAKRGQDVALRCDPISGHVSLFWYQQALGQGPEFLTYFQNEAQLDKSGLPSDRFFAERPEGSVSTLKIQRTQQEDSAVYLCASSSPIGPQHFGDGTRLSIL.

With regard to this clonotype: It is likely a read error, because the conserved phenylalanine at the end of the CDR3 is missing. This chain uses TRBV7-9 with TRBJ1-2; 8 bases align to TRBD1. This CDR3 has 16 amino acids. With V trimmed by 6 bases and J by 3 bases, 12 bases remained unmatched. Germline V gene sequence: CDR1 SEHNR, CDR2 FQNEAQ (reference sequence). The CDR3 DNA reads TGTGCCAGCAGGGATAAAGACAGGGGCAGGGACTATGGCTACACCTGC. Translated: CASRDKDRGRDYGYTC.

This clonotype has ten or more counts. The CDR3 reads CASSYSTETQYF. The CDR3 DNA sequence: TGTGCCAGCAGTTACTCGACAGAGACCCAGTACTTC. The V and J genes are TRBV6-6 and TRBJ2-5; D not certain. Per germline, CDR1 MNHNY and CDR2 SVGAGI (reference sequence). This CDR3 region has 12 residues. Trimming cost V 0 bases and J 4 bases, with 3 bases left between them.

This sequence joins TRBV29-1 and TRBJ2-1, with 9 bases fitting TRBD1. Trimming cost V 2 bases and J 10 bases; bases outside gene matches: 15. Germline-derived CDR1 and CDR2 are SQVTM and ANQGSEA. The length of the CDR3 is 16 residues. The chain's CDR3 is CSVEWWGGQGNREQFF. The CDR3 coding sequence is TGCAGCGTTGAATGGTGGGGCGGACAGGGGAATCGGGAGCAGTTCTTC.

The gene calls are TRBV12-5 and TRBJ1-1; D uncertain. V was pared by 4 bases and J by 6 bases, with 12 bases between. CDR1 is LGHNT, CDR2 FRNRAP, per germline. The CDR3 is made up of 13 amino acids. In DNA form, the CDR3 reads TGTGCTAGTGGTTCCACGGGTGCCGCTGAAGCTTTCTTT. Its protein is CASGSTGAAEAFF.

V gene TRBV2 combines with J gene TRBJ2-5; D possibly corresponds to TRBD2 (5 bases). The CDR3 length is 14 residues. The V end lost 6 bases, the J end lost 3 bases, and 14 bases lay between the germline ends. CDR1 is SNHLY, CDR2 FYNNEI, per germline. CDR3 region: CASSSVLAEETQYF. The CDR3 DNA is TGTGCCAGCAGCTCCGTTCTAGCCGAAGAGACCCAGTACTTC.